These 28 T cell receptor beta chains came from one sample sequenced in a study of blood T cell repertoires in COVID-19. TCRdb's table, derived via immunoSEQ multiplex PCR, lists solely in-frame clones and lacks some. Of 190,000 or so clones listed, around 82% are singletons. The sample comprised peripheral blood. These receptors were obtained from a woman over 75 with acute or convalescent COVID-19.

The chain employs TRBV4-1 and TRBJ1-4; the D is unclear. Germline CDR1 MGHRA, CDR2 YSYEKL. The CDR3 is made up of 16 amino acids. Trimming shortened V by 0 bases and J by 4 bases, and 12 bases separated the two germline ends. Written as DNA, the CDR3 is TGCGCCAGCAGCCAAGATGCGGCACCTAATAATGAAAAACTGTTTTTT. The encoded protein is CASSQDAAPNNEKLFF.

The rearrangement links TRBV6-4 to TRBJ2-7; D is perhaps TRBD2 (5 bases). The CDR3 has 17 residues. In germline, CDR1 is MRHNA, CDR2 SNTAGT. The V and J ends lost 5 bases and 3 bases respectively, with 23 bases between them. The CDR3 loop is CASSPNFGLALDYEQYF. The CDR3, as DNA: TGTGCCAGCAGTCCGAACTTCGGACTTGCGTTAGACTACGAGCAGTACTTC.

V and J are TRBV4-3 and TRBJ1-1, with 10 positions matching TRBD1. Unmatched junction bases numbered 7, after V lost 1 base and J lost 5 bases. The CDR3 consists of 16 residues. In germline, CDR1 is LGHNA, CDR2 YSLEER. The CDR3 here is CASSQALGQGRTEAFF. CDR3 DNA sequence: TGCGCCAGCAGCCAAGCTTTGGGACAGGGGAGGACTGAAGCTTTCTTT.

Here the CDR3 reads CASSRTGNPLTSQETQYF. The CDR3, as DNA: TGCGCCAGCAGCCGGACAGGGAACCCCCTTACCTCTCAAGAGACCCAGTACTTC. V and J are TRBV5-1 and TRBJ2-5, with 8 nucleotides matching TRBD1. Per germline, CDR1 SGHRS and CDR2 YFSETQ. The CDR3 covers 18 residues. J gave up 2 bases and V 4 bases, and 16 bases lay outside the gene matches.

This clone was found once. The V call is TRBV5-4, the J call TRBJ2-5; D is perhaps TRBD2 (5 bases). There are 14 residues in the CDR3. V was pared by 3 bases and J by 2 bases, with 11 bases between. From germline, CDR1 is SGHNT and CDR2 YYREEE (reference sequence). CDR3 DNA: TGTGCCAGCAGCTCAGCATCGGGACAAGAGACCCAGTACTTC. Translating it yields CASSSASGQETQYF.

The CDR3 region is CASSLRGEGNEQFF. The DNA for the CDR3 is TGTGCCAGCAGTTTGCGGGGGGAGGGCAATGAGCAGTTCTTC. V is TRBV27 and J is TRBJ2-1; 8 nucleotides line up with TRBD2. CDR1 MNHEY and CDR2 SMNVEV come from the germline V gene (reference sequence). The V gene end was trimmed by 3 bases and the J gene end by 6 bases; junction bases not matched to a gene: 4. This CDR3 region has 14 residues.

The chain recombines TRBV4-2 with TRBJ2-7; 10 bases are shared with TRBD1. In germline, CDR1 is LGHNA, CDR2 YNFKEQ. J lost 6 bases, V lost 0 bases, and 11 bases had no gene match. The length of the CDR3 is 17 residues. For the CDR3, the DNA is TGTGCCAGCAGCCAAGAATTGACCGGGACAGGGGATTTCGAGCAGTACTTC. Translated, it gives CASSQELTGTGDFEQYF.

This rearrangement joins TRBV20-1 to TRBJ2-7; D is possibly TRBD2 (5 bases). This CDR3 comprises 11 residues. Germline CDR1 reads DFQATT; CDR2 reads SNEGSKA (reference sequence). The V and J ends lost 4 bases and 6 bases respectively, with 10 bases between them. CDR3 nucleotide sequence: TGCAGTGCTACGGACTGGGGCGAGCAGTACTTC. It encodes CSATDWGEQYF.

V is TRBV27 and J is TRBJ1-3; possibly TRBD1 for D (5 bases). The V gene lost 8 bases and the J gene lost 0 bases, with 8 bases spanning the gap. The CDR3 consists of 13 residues. Germline-derived CDR1 and CDR2 are MNHEY and SMNVEV (reference sequence). The CDR3 spells CASRDSSGNTIYF. The CDR3 DNA is TGTGCCAGCCGAGACAGCTCTGGAAACACCATATATTTT.

The V gene is TRBV5-1, the J gene TRBJ2-4; a possible D gene is TRBD2 (7 bases). CDR1 is SGHRS and CDR2 is YFSETQ in the germline V gene. This CDR3 has 14 amino acids. Trimming removed 4 bases at V and 9 bases at J, with 17 bases between. The CDR3 bases are TGCGCCAGCAGCCGCGATCGGGGGGCGGGCATTCAGTACTTC. Translation: CASSRDRGAGIQYF.

The chain joins TRBV7-2 to TRBJ2-3, with D maybe TRBD1 (6 bases). The CDR3 extends over 12 amino acids. Germline V gives CDR1 SGHTA, CDR2 FQGNSA. V dropped 5 bases and J dropped 6 bases, with 9 bases sitting between them. CDR3 DNA: TGTGCCAGCAGCCCCGGACAGGATACGCAGTATTTT. This sequence encodes CASSPGQDTQYF.

The chain has TRBV5-1 and TRBJ2-6; 8 bases match TRBD1. With 5 bases clipped from V and 1 base from J, the junction kept 8 bases outside the gene matches. Germline lookup yields CDR1 SGHRS and CDR2 YFSETQ. The CDR3 loop spans 17 amino acids. The CDR3 region has the DNA TGCGCCAGCAGTAGCGGACAGGGCGGGTCTGGGGCCAACGTCCTGACTTTC. This translates into CASSSGQGGSGANVLTF.

The chain has TRBV2 and TRBJ2-3, with 11 bases lining up with TRBD1. The germline CDR1 and CDR2 sequences are SNHLY and FYNNEI. The ends lost 4 bases at V and 3 bases at J; junction bases unmatched: 6. This CDR3 comprises 16 residues. Written as DNA, the CDR3 is TGTGCCAGCAGTGTTGGGACAGGGGGATTGACAGATACGCAGTATTTT. It specifies CASSVGTGGLTDTQYF.

This chain joins TRBV2 and TRBJ1-5; 8 nucleotides match TRBD1. CDR1 and CDR2 (germline): SNHLY, FYNNEI. The CDR3 extends over 15 amino acids. Unmatched junction bases numbered 10, after V lost 7 bases and J lost 5 bases. CDR3 bases: TGTGCCAGCATTCTGGACAGGGTGGGCGATCAGCCCCAGCATTTT. Amino acid sequence: CASILDRVGDQPQHF. Full variable domain (remainder filled in from reference TRBV2 and TRBJ1-5): EPEVTQTPSHQVTQMGQEVILRCVPISNHLYFYWYRQILGQKVEFLVSFYNNEISEKSEIFDDQFSVERPDGSNFTLKIRSTKLEDSAMYFCASILDRVGDQPQHFGDGTRLSIL.

V and J are TRBV7-8 and TRBJ2-3; 12 bases line up with TRBD2. The CDR3 consists of 15 residues. V lost 3 bases and J lost 6; bases outside the gene matches: 4. In germline, CDR1 is SGHVS, CDR2 FQNEAQ. The CDR3 DNA reads as TGTGCCAGCAGCTTGAGACTAGCGGGGGCGGATACGCAGTATTTT. Its protein product is CASSLRLAGADTQYF.

This chain uses TRBV6-4 with TRBJ2-3, with 8 bases that match TRBD1. Germline assignment: CDR1 MRHNA and CDR2 SNTAGT. The CDR3 covers 16 residues. Trimming removed 4 bases from V and 2 bases from J; junction bases left unmatched: 8. Written as DNA, the CDR3 is TGTGCCAGCAGTGTCACAGGGGGTGAGAACACAGATACGCAGTATTTT. Translation: CASSVTGGENTDTQYF.

This chain uses TRBV27 with TRBJ2-7, with D possibly matching TRBD2 (6 bases). Germline CDR1 and CDR2: MNHEY and SMNVEV (reference sequence). The V and J ends lost 6 bases and 0 bases respectively, with 15 bases between them. CDR3 size: 15 residues. This CDR3 is CASRARQGLSYEQYF. In DNA form, the CDR3 reads TGTGCCAGCAGGGCTCGCCAGGGACTCTCCTACGAGCAGTACTTC.

The chain links TRBV4-1 to TRBJ2-5, with TRBD2 matching 9 bases. Germline V lookup: CDR1 MGHRA, CDR2 YSYEKL. V was pared by 1 base and J by 2 bases, with 8 bases of the junction left unmatched. The CDR3 contains 17 residues. The CDR3 nucleotides read TGCGCCAGCAGCCAAGGGAACCTAGCGGGGAGTCAAGAGACCCAGTACTTC. This translates into CASSQGNLAGSQETQYF.

The rearrangement uses TRBV5-1 and TRBJ2-3; D may be TRBD1 (6 bases). The V end was cut by 3 bases, the J end by 2 bases, with 13 bases between. CDR1 and CDR2 (germline): SGHRS, YFSETQ. The CDR3 totals 15 residues. The CDR3 bases are TGCGCCAGCAGCTCTAACAGGGATCTCACAGATACGCAGTATTTT. Translated: CASSSNRDLTDTQYF. Supplemented by reference TRBV5-1 and TRBJ2-3, the full variable domain reads KAGVTQTPRYLIKTRGQQVTLSCSPISGHRSVSWYQQTPGQGLQFLFEYFSETQRNKGNFPGRFSGRQFSNSRSEMNVSTLELGDSALYLCASSSNRDLTDTQYFGPGTRLTVL.

DNA of the CDR3: TGCAGTGCTAGTAACCAGGGCAATCAGCCCCAGCATTTT. Encoded protein: CSASNQGNQPQHF. The rearrangement uses TRBV20-1 and TRBJ1-5; D is uncertain. CDR3 length: 13 amino acids. The germline V gene encodes CDR1 DFQATT and CDR2 SNEGSKA (reference sequence). With 3 bases removed from V and 2 bases from J, the gap between germline ends came to 8 bases.

V gene TRBV5-1 combines with J gene TRBJ2-3; 9 nucleotides agree with TRBD2. J lost 4 bases, V lost 3 bases, and 15 bases had no gene match. CDR3 length equals 18 residues. Germline CDR1 is SGHRS and CDR2 is YFSETQ. In DNA, the CDR3 is TGCGCCAGCAGCTCCAAGGCGGGGGGGCCCGGGCGATCAGATACGCAGTATTTT. It specifies CASSSKAGGPGRSDTQYF.

The rearrangement joins TRBV19 to TRBJ1-1, with D hard to call. The CDR3 contains 17 residues. From germline, CDR1 is LNHDA and CDR2 SQIVND (reference sequence). Trimming took 4 bases from V and 3 from J, leaving 21 bases between them. CDR3 in amino acids: CASSTLTGRAADTEAFF. Here the CDR3 DNA reads TGTGCCAGTAGTACTCTAACGGGGAGGGCTGCGGACACTGAAGCTTTCTTT.

The V gene is TRBV27, the J gene TRBJ2-1; weak D call: TRBD2 (6 bases). CDR1 is MNHEY, CDR2 SMNVEV, per germline (reference sequence). The CDR3 spans 16 residues. Trimming cost V 4 bases and J 3 bases, with 16 bases left between them. CDR3: CASSSAGTFYYNEQFF. In DNA form, the CDR3 reads TGTGCCAGCAGTTCCGCCGGGACTTTCTACTACAATGAGCAGTTCTTC.

The rearrangement links TRBV5-8 to TRBJ1-3; D ambiguous. In germline, CDR1 is SGHTS, CDR2 YDEGEE. V was shortened by 0 bases and J by 0 bases, with 10 bases between the two germline ends. The CDR3 contains 16 residues. DNA for the CDR3: TGTGCCAGCAGCTTGGCCCAGTTTCTCTCTGGAAACACCATATATTTT. Translating it yields CASSLAQFLSGNTIYF.

The chain links TRBV7-2 to TRBJ2-3; 8 positions match TRBD2. V gave up 1 base and J gave up 3 bases; unmatched junction bases: 6. This CDR3 has 16 amino acids. Germline values: CDR1 SGHTA, CDR2 FQGNSA. The CDR3: CASSLEVSGATDTQYF. For the CDR3, the DNA is TGTGCCAGCAGCTTAGAAGTTAGCGGGGCTACAGATACGCAGTATTTT.

In DNA, the CDR3 is TGTGCCAGCTCACCACGAGACAGTGGAGAAAAACTGTTTTTT. It codes for CASSPRDSGEKLFF. The chain employs TRBV18 and TRBJ1-4, with D possibly TRBD1 on 5 matching bases. The ends were cut back, 1 base at V and 8 bases at J, with 11 bases in the middle. CDR3 size: 14 residues. Germline V gene lookup returns CDR1 KGHSH and CDR2 LQKENI.

The chain links TRBV10-1 to TRBJ1-2, with 7 bases fitting TRBD1. CDR1 is WNHNN, CDR2 SYGVQD, per germline (reference sequence). Germline trimming cut 0 bases from V and 4 bases from J; bases unmatched to any gene: 14. CDR3 length: 18 amino acids. In DNA, the CDR3 is TGCGCCAGCAGTGAGTCGATCAGTGGGGACAGCTTATTCTATGGCTACACCTTC. It codes for CASSESISGDSLFYGYTF.

The gene calls are TRBV9 and TRBJ2-3, with unresolved D. The CDR3 is made up of 13 amino acids. The ends were cut back, 1 base at V and 4 bases at J, with 7 bases in the middle. The germline V gene has CDR1 SGDLS and CDR2 YYNGEE. The CDR3 sequence: CASSVSVPDTQYF. CDR3 DNA: TGTGCCAGCAGCGTATCGGTCCCAGATACGCAGTATTTT.